This T cell receptor beta chain was obtained from a study of cytomegalovirus exposure and HLA in healthy donors. The germline CDR1 and CDR2 sequences are SGHVT and SQSDAQ. V was cut by 1 base and J by 2 bases, with 12 bases left in between. The CDR3 is made up of 16 amino acids. Use of 60 Vbeta and 13 Jbeta primers characterized the PCR. Libraries were prepared by immunoSEQ multiplex PCR; TCRdb keeps only in-frame clonotypes and omits some of them. Found here are over 150,000 clones, around 80% of them singletons; the top ten hold roughly 2%. The sequencing input was PBMCs. The chain links TRBV7-4 to TRBJ2-1, with D possibly matching TRBD2 (6 bases). The receptor was derived from a human donor in good health. DNA for the CDR3: TGTGCCAGCAGCTTAGTCTGGACTACCACCTACAATGAGCAGTTCTTC. This translates into CASSLVWTTTYNEQFF. Based on the CDR3 plus reference TRBV7-4 and TRBJ2-1, the full variable domain is GAGVSQSPRYKVAKRGRDVALRCDSISGHVTLYWYRQTLGQGSEVLTYSQSDAQRDKSGRPSGRFSAERPERSVSTLKIQRTEQGDSAVYLCASSLVWTTTYNEQFFGPGTRLTVL.